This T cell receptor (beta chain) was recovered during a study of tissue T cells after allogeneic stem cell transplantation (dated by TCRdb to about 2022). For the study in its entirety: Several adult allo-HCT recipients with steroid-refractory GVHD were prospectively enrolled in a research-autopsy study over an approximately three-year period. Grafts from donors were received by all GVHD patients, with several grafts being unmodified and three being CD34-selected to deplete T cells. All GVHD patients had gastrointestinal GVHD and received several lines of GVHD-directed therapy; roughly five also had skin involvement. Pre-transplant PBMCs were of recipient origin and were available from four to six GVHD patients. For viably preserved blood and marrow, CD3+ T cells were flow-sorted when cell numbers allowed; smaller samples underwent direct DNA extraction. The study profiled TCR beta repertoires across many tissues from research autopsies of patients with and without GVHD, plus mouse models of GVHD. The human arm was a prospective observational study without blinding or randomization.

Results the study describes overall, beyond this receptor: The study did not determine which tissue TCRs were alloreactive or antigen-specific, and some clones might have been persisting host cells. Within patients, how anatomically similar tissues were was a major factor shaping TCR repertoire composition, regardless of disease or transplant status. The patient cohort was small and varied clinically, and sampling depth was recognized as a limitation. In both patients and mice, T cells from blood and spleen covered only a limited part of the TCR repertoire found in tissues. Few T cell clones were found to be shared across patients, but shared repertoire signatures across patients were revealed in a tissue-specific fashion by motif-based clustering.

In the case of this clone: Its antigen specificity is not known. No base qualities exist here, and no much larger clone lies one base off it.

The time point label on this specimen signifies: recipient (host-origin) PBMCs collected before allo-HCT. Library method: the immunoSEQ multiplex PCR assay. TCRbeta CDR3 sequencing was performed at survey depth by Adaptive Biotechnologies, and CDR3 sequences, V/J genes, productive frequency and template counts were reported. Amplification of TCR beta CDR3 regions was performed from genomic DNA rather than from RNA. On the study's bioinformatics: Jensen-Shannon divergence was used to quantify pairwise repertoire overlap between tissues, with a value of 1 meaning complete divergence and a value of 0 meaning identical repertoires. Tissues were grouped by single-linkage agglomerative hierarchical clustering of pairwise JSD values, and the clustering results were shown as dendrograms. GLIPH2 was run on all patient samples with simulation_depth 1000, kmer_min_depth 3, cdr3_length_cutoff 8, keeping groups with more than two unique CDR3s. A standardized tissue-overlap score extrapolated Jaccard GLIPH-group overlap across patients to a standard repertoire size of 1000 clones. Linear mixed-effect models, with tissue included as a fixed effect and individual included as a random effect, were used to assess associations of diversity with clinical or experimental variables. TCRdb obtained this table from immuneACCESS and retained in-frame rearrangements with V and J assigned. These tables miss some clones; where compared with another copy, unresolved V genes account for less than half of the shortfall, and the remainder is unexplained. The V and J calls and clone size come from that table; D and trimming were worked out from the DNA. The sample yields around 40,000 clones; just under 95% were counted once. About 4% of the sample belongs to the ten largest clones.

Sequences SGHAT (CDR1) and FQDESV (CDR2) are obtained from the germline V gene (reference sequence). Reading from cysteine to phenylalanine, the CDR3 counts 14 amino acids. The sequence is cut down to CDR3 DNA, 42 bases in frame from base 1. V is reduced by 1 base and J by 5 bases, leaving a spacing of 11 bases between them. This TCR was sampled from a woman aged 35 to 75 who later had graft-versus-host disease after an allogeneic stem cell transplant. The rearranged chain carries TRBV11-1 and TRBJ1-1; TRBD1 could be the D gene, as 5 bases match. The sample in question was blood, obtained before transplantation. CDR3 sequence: CASSLDQGGTEAFF. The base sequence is TGTGCCAGCAGCTTAGATCAGGGCGGGACTGAAGCTTTCTTT.